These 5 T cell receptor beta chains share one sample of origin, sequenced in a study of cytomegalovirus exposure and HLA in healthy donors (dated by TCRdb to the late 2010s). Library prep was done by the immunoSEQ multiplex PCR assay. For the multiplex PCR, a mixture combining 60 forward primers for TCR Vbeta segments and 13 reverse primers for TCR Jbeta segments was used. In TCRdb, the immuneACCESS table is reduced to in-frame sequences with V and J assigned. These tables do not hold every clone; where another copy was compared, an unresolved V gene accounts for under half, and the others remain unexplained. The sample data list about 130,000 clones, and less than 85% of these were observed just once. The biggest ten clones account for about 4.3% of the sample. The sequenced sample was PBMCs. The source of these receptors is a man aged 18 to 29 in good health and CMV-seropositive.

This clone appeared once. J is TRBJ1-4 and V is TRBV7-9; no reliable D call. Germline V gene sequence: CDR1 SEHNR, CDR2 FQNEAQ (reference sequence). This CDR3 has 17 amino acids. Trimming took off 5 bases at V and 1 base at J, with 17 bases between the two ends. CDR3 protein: CASSRGREARTNEKLFF. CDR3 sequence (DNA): TGTGCCAGCAGCCGCGGGCGGGAGGCAAGAACTAATGAAAAACTGTTTTTT. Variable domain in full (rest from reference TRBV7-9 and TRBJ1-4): DTGVSQNPRHKITKRGQNVTFRCDPISEHNRLYWYRQTLGQGPEFLTYFQNEAQLEKSRLLSDRFSAERPKGSFSTLEIQRTEQGDSAMYLCASSRGREARTNEKLFFGSGTQLSVL.

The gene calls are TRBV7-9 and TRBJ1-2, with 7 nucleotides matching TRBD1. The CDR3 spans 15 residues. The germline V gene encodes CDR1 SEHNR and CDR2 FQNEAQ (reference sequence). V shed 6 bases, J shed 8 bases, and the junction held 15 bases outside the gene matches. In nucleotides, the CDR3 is TGTGCCAGCAGTTCCACACAGGGGCCCGTGAGGGGCTACACCTTC. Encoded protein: CASSSTQGPVRGYTF. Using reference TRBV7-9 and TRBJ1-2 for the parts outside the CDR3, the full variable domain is DTGVSQNPRHKITKRGQNVTFRCDPISEHNRLYWYRQTLGQGPEFLTYFQNEAQLEKSRLLSDRFSAERPKGSFSTLEIQRTEQGDSAMYLCASSSTQGPVRGYTFGSGTRLTVV.

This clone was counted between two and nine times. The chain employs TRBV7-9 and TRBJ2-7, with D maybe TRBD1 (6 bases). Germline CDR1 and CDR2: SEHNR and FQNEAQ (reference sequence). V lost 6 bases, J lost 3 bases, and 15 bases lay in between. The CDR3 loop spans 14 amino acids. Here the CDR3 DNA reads TGTGCCAGCAGATCCTATGGACAGTTCTACGAGCAGTACTTC. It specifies CASRSYGQFYEQYF.

The CDR3 spells CASRPGQGRPIAFF. The CDR3 bases are TGTGCCAGTAGACCCGGACAGGGGCGCCCAATAGCTTTCTTT. The gene calls are TRBV19 and TRBJ1-1; 9 bases agree with TRBD1. Germline lookup yields CDR1 LNHDA and CDR2 SQIVND (reference sequence). This CDR3 contains 14 residues. V trimming: 6 bases; J trimming: 10 bases; junction bases outside the gene matches: 12.

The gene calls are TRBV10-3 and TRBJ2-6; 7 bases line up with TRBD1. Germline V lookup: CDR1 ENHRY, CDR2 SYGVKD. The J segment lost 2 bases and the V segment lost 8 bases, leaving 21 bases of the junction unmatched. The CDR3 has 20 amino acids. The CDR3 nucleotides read TGTGCCATCCCTACGATTGATACAGGGGTGGCTGGGGCTGGGGCCAACGTCCTGACTTTC. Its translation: CAIPTIDTGVAGAGANVLTF.